One sample yielded the 32 T cell receptor beta chains listed below, sequenced in a study of low-dose radiotherapy and immunotherapy resistance in tumors. Time point of the sample: before trial treatment. TRAV- and TRBV-specific primers primed first-strand cDNA, covering alpha and beta chains. Amplification of TCRs used a constant-region primer and V-primer adapter for about 21 PCR cycles. TCRdb ran MiXCR on the reads and lists one entry per CDR3 protein. Of 70,000 to 95,000 distinct CDR3 sequences listed, 15% to 20% are singletons. The input for sequencing was PBMCs, taken before treatment. These receptor sequences come from a male donor with prostate cancer.

Many counts were recorded for this clonotype. The chain couples TRBV4-1 to TRBJ1-2, with 7 bases that match TRBD1. This CDR3 is built from 15 residues. J was trimmed by 4 bases and V by 1 base; bases with no gene match: 6. Germline CDR1 reads MGHRA; CDR2 reads YSYEKL. The CDR3 loop is CASSQATGNLYGYTF. CDR3 nucleotide sequence: TGCGCCAGCAGCCAAGCGACAGGGAATCTCTATGGCTACACCTTC.

The chain combines TRBV7-3 with TRBJ2-3; 9 bases match TRBD2. The CDR3 is made up of 17 amino acids. CDR1 and CDR2 (germline): SGHTA, FQGTGA. Germline trimming cut 5 bases from V and 1 base from J; bases unmatched to any gene: 10. DNA for the CDR3: TGTGCCAGCAGCCAAGGGTTGGGACTAGCCGGCACAGATACGCAGTATTTT. Protein: CASSQGLGLAGTDTQYF. Together with reference TRBV7-3 and TRBJ2-3, the CDR3 gives the full variable domain: GAGVSQTPSNKVTEKGKYVELRCDPISGHTALYWYRQSLGQGPEFLIYFQGTGAADDSGLPNDRFFAVRPEGSVSTLKIQRTERGDSAVYLCASSQGLGLAGTDTQYFGPGTRLTVL.

The table lists this clonotype with many counts. The V and J genes are TRBV3-1 and TRBJ2-1; D unresolved. The ends were cut back, 1 base at V and 5 bases at J, with 9 bases in the middle. Germline CDR1 and CDR2: LGHDT and YNNKEL (reference sequence). The CDR3 runs 14 residues. The CDR3 DNA sequence: TGTGCCAGCAGCCAAGTCTCGGGCAACAATGAGCAGTTCTTC. This translates into CASSQVSGNNEQFF.

Here the CDR3 reads CASSQGFEANNEQFF. CDR3 DNA sequence: TGTGCCAGCAGCCAAGGGTTTGAGGCTAACAATGAGCAGTTCTTC. The chain is built from TRBV6-1 and TRBJ2-1; no firm D call. Germline V gene data show CDR1 as MNHNS and CDR2 as SASEGT. Trimming left V 6 bases short and J 5 bases short, with 17 bases between. This CDR3 comprises 15 residues.

This clonotype was found many times. The genes are TRBV20-1 and TRBJ2-2; D remains unclear. V lost 0 bases, J lost 2 bases, and 7 bases lay in between. The CDR3 runs 14 residues. Germline V gene data show CDR1 as DFQATT and CDR2 as SNEGSKA (reference sequence). Written as DNA, the CDR3 is TGCAGTGCTAGAGATACCCCCAACACCGGGGAGCTGTTTTTT. Encoded protein: CSARDTPNTGELFF.

There are many counts of this clonotype. V usage is TRBV30 and J usage is TRBJ2-1; D is unclear. This CDR3 has 12 amino acids. V lost 4 bases and J lost 14, with 18 bases in between. Germline values: CDR1 GTSNPN, CDR2 SVGIG (reference sequence). The CDR3 DNA reads TGTGCCTGGAACACAAACCAAGGCCGAGAGTTCTTC. The encoded protein is CAWNTNQGREFF.

Many counts were recorded for this clonotype. The rearrangement joins TRBV6-1 to TRBJ2-3; 13 positions match TRBD2. The CDR3 totals 15 residues. Germline values: CDR1 MNHNS, CDR2 SASEGT. The V gene end was trimmed by 6 bases and the J gene end by 1 base; junction bases not matched to a gene: 1. The CDR3 protein is CASSTSGGGTDTQYF. The CDR3 nucleotides read TGTGCCAGCAGCACTAGCGGGGGGGGCACAGATACGCAGTATTTT.

The sample holds many counts of this clonotype. The genes are TRBV29-1 and TRBJ2-4; no firm D call. The CDR3 has 13 amino acids. V lost 6 bases and J 5 bases, leaving 14 bases between the germline ends. CDR1 and CDR2 from the germline V gene are SQVTM and ANQGSEA. Here the CDR3 DNA reads TGCAGCGTCAGAATGACCTCAGAAAACATTCAGTACTTC. It translates to CSVRMTSENIQYF.

The V gene is TRBV6-1, the J gene TRBJ2-1; D possibly corresponds to TRBD1 (6 bases). CDR1 and CDR2 from the germline V gene are MNHNS and SASEGT. The CDR3 runs to 15 residues. V shed 8 bases and J shed 0 bases, with 14 bases lying between them. The CDR3 bases are TGTGCCAGCGCCCCAGGGGTTCCCTCCTACAATGAGCAGTTCTTC. As protein: CASAPGVPSYNEQFF.

This clonotype was found many times. The chain employs TRBV7-9 and TRBJ2-7; D is perhaps TRBD2 (6 bases). This CDR3 region has 14 residues. The germline gives CDR1 SEHNR, CDR2 FQNEAQ (reference sequence). V was trimmed by 4 bases and J by 6 bases, leaving 16 bases between them. CDR3 DNA: TGTGCCAGCAGCTCCACCCCGTCCGGGGGCGAGCAGTACTTC. Its protein product is CASSSTPSGGEQYF. Supplemented by reference TRBV7-9 and TRBJ2-7, the full variable domain reads DTGVSQNPRHKITKRGQNVTFRCDPISEHNRLYWYRQTLGQGPEFLTYFQNEAQLEKSRLLSDRFSAERPKGSFSTLEIQRTEQGDSAMYLCASSSTPSGGEQYFGPGTRLTVT.

This clonotype has ten or more counts. The V gene is TRBV11-2, the J gene TRBJ2-1, with D uncertain. The germline CDR1 and CDR2 sequences are SGHAT and FQNNGV. The CDR3 extends over 12 amino acids. Trimming left V 1 base short and J 9 bases short, with 7 bases between. The CDR3 coding sequence is TGTGCCAGCAGCTTAGGATCAATTGAGCAGTTCTTC. Protein: CASSLGSIEQFF. The full variable domain, in which reference TRBV11-2 and TRBJ2-1 provide the parts outside the CDR3, is EAGVAQSPRYKIIEKRQSVAFWCNPISGHATLYWYQQILGQGPKLLIQFQNNGVVDDSQLPKDRFSAERLKGVDSTLKIQPAKLEDSAVYLCASSLGSIEQFFGPGTRLTVL.

This clonotype was recorded at least ten times. The rearrangement uses TRBV4-2 and TRBJ2-3, with a tentative D call TRBD2 (7 bases). Germline assignment: CDR1 LGHNA and CDR2 YNFKEQ. The CDR3 spans 16 residues. V lost 4 bases, J lost 4 bases, and 18 bases lay in between. The CDR3 bases are TGTGCCAGCAGCCTTTCTGGGGGCGGGAGAGCAGATACGCAGTATTTT. Translation gives CASSLSGGGRADTQYF.

This clonotype appeared many times. The rearrangement uses TRBV27 and TRBJ2-7; TRBD1 is a possible D gene (5 bases). Trimming shortened V by 2 bases and J by 9 bases, and 14 bases separated the two germline ends. The CDR3 has 13 residues. CDR1 is MNHEY and CDR2 is SMNVEV in the germline V gene (reference sequence). The CDR3 sequence: CASSLGAGPLQYF. As DNA, the CDR3 is TGTGCCAGCAGTTTAGGGGCAGGGCCTCTGCAGTACTTC.

This clonotype was seen many times. The rearrangement uses TRBV29-1 and TRBJ1-1, with unresolved D. From germline, CDR1 is SQVTM and CDR2 ANQGSEA. The CDR3 is made up of 10 amino acids. V shed 0 bases and J shed 9 bases, with 5 bases lying between them. The CDR3 coding sequence is TGCAGCGTTGAAGAGGAAAAAGCTTTCTTT. This sequence encodes CSVEEEKAFF.

This clonotype has at least ten counts. The chain recombines TRBV2 with TRBJ1-1, with unresolved D. The V end lost 7 bases, the J end lost 7 bases, and 16 bases lay between the germline ends. The germline CDR1 and CDR2 sequences are SNHLY and FYNNEI. The CDR3 is 13 amino acids. The DNA of the CDR3 is TGTGCCAGCATCCAGAGAGAGACTCATGAAGCTTTCTTT. It is translated as CASIQRETHEAFF.

This clonotype was recorded many times. The CDR3 DNA sequence: TGCGCCAGCAGCCGCAGACAGGGCGGCGGGGGACGGGACACCGGGGAGCTGTTTTTT. This encodes CASSRRQGGGGRDTGELFF. The chain couples TRBV4-1 to TRBJ2-2, with D perhaps assigned TRBD1 or TRBD2 (7 bases each). V shed 4 bases and J shed 3 bases, with 24 bases lying between them. Germline CDR1 and CDR2: MGHRA and YSYEKL. This CDR3 region has 19 residues.

This clonotype was counted a few times. V usage is TRBV2 and J usage is TRBJ2-3; D not resolved. V lost 8 bases, J lost 0 bases, and 9 bases lay in between. CDR3 length: 13 amino acids. From germline, CDR1 is SNHLY and CDR2 FYNNEI. CDR3 DNA sequence: TGTGCCAGCTCCCTGACCAGCACAGATACGCAGTATTTT. Amino acids: CASSLTSTDTQYF.

This clonotype was recorded many times. V usage is TRBV12-3 or TRBV12-4 and J usage is TRBJ1-6, with no clear D. This CDR3 is 12 amino acids long. The ends were cut back, 3 bases at V and 9 bases at J, with 6 bases in the middle. The CDR3 bases are TGTGCCAGCAGTTTTGAGGCTTCACCCCTCCACTTT. Protein: CASSFEASPLHF.

This clonotype was seen repeatedly, ten times or more. The rearrangement joins TRBV7-9 to TRBJ2-5, with D possibly TRBD1 on 5 matching bases. V dropped 3 bases and J dropped 1 base, with 12 bases sitting between them. The length of the CDR3 is 15 residues. Per the germline V gene, CDR1 is SEHNR and CDR2 is FQNEAQ (reference sequence). CDR3 protein: CASSFFGTGQETQYF. The CDR3 nucleotides read TGTGCCAGCAGCTTCTTTGGAACAGGCCAAGAGACCCAGTACTTC.

The chain's CDR3 is CASSFRDRNYGYTF. The CDR3 coding sequence is TGTGCCAGCAGTTTCCGAGACAGGAACTATGGCTACACCTTC. The J gene is TRBJ1-2, the V gene TRBV27; tentatively, D is TRBD1 (6 bases). Germline values: CDR1 MNHEY, CDR2 SMNVEV (reference sequence). Trimming removed 3 bases at V and 2 bases at J, with 10 bases between. The CDR3 extends over 14 amino acids.

This clonotype came up many times. The genes are TRBV30 and TRBJ1-2; D is unresolved. V shed 0 bases and J shed 11 bases, with 10 bases lying between them. The germline V gene has CDR1 GTSNPN and CDR2 SVGIG (reference sequence). The CDR3 sequence is 11 residues long. As DNA, the CDR3 is TGTGCCTGGAGTGTACGTGGAGCTTACACCTTC. Protein product: CAWSVRGAYTF. Filled out from reference TRBV30 and TRBJ1-2, the complete variable domain reads SQTIHQWPATLVQPVGSPLSLECTVEGTSNPNLYWYRQAAGRGLQLLFYSVGIGQISSEVPQNLSASRPQDRQFILSSKKLLLSDSGFYLCAWSVRGAYTFGSGTRLTVV.

This clonotype was picked up a small number of times. The chain uses TRBV12-3 or TRBV12-4 and TRBJ2-5; D possibly corresponds to TRBD1 (5 bases). This CDR3 is 15 amino acids long. The V gene lost 1 base and the J gene lost 1 base, with 10 bases spanning the gap. In DNA form, the CDR3 reads TGTGCCAGCAGTTTAGGGGCAGGGCCCCAAGAGACCCAGTACTTC. It is translated as CASSLGAGPQETQYF.

The sample holds many counts of this clonotype. Here the CDR3 reads CASSVSGGALETQYF. Here the CDR3 DNA reads TGTGCCAGCAGTGTCAGCGGGGGGGCTTTAGAGACCCAGTACTTC. The genes are TRBV2 and TRBJ2-5; 10 positions match TRBD2. The V gene's germline CDR1 is SNHLY and CDR2 FYNNEI. The trim removed 4 bases at V and 4 bases at J, leaving 6 bases unmatched. The CDR3 contains 15 residues.

This clonotype was seen repeatedly, ten times or more. The CDR3, as DNA: TGTGCCAGCAGCTTAGTACTCGGGGGGTCTGAGCAGTTCTTC. This translates into CASSLVLGGSEQFF. The V and J genes are TRBV11-1 and TRBJ2-1; 7 nucleotides match TRBD2. The CDR3 runs 14 residues. V dropped 1 base and J dropped 9; count of bases not matched to a gene: 6. From germline, CDR1 is SGHAT and CDR2 FQDESV (reference sequence).

In this sample, this clonotype turned up many times. The V and J genes are TRBV20-1 and TRBJ1-1; D perhaps matches TRBD1 (5 bases). Trimming pared 4 bases from V and 6 bases from J, leaving 15 bases between. CDR3 size: 13 residues. The germline CDR1 and CDR2 sequences are DFQATT and SNEGSKA (reference sequence). CDR3 nucleotide sequence: TGCAGTGCTACCCCAGGACACGTCTCTGAAGCTTTCTTT. The encoded protein is CSATPGHVSEAFF.

This clonotype was found many times. The chain combines TRBV27 with TRBJ2-7, with D tentatively TRBD1 or TRBD2 (6 bases each). Trimming took 4 bases from V and 3 from J, leaving 13 bases between them. Germline V gene data show CDR1 as MNHEY and CDR2 as SMNVEV (reference sequence). The length of the CDR3 is 14 residues. DNA of the CDR3: TGTGCCAGCAGTTCCGACGGGGGCCGCTACGAGCAGTACTTC. Amino acid sequence: CASSSDGGRYEQYF.

This clonotype came up many times. The chain combines TRBV19 with TRBJ2-7; 9 bases match TRBD1. The V segment lost 5 bases and the J segment 4 bases; nucleotides outside the gene matches: 9. Per germline, CDR1 LNHDA and CDR2 SQIVND (reference sequence). CDR3 length equals 15 residues. CDR3 nucleotide sequence: TGTGCCAGTAGTTACCGGGACAGGGAGTCTTACGAGCAGTACTTC. This codes for CASSYRDRESYEQYF.

Many counts were recorded for this clonotype. The chain carries TRBV5-1 and TRBJ2-7, with 12 bases fitting TRBD2. In germline, CDR1 is SGHRS, CDR2 YFSETQ. CDR3 length: 15 amino acids. The V segment lost 5 bases and the J segment 0 bases; nucleotides outside the gene matches: 3. DNA for the CDR3: TGCGCCAGCAGGGCTAGCGGGGGGGCCTCCTACGAGCAGTACTTC. It codes for CASRASGGASYEQYF.

The table lists this clonotype with many counts. The genes are TRBV7-3 and TRBJ1-3; D is undetermined. CDR3 length equals 14 residues. V was trimmed by 5 bases and J by 4 bases, leaving 12 bases between them. Germline V gene sequence: CDR1 SGHTA, CDR2 FQGTGA. CDR3 region: CASSLPDQGNTIYF. CDR3 coding DNA: TGTGCCAGCAGCCTCCCTGATCAGGGAAACACCATATATTTT. Drawing the rest from reference TRBV7-3 and TRBJ1-3, the complete variable domain is GAGVSQTPSNKVTEKGKYVELRCDPISGHTALYWYRQSLGQGPEFLIYFQGTGAADDSGLPNDRFFAVRPEGSVSTLKIQRTERGDSAVYLCASSLPDQGNTIYFGEGSWLTVV.

This clonotype was picked up many times. This chain connects TRBV29-1 to TRBJ2-3; D may be TRBD1 (5 bases). Trimming stripped 7 bases from V and 5 bases from J, with 16 bases between. This CDR3 is 13 amino acids long. Germline V gene sequence: CDR1 SQVTM, CDR2 ANQGSEA. The CDR3 region is CSAARRQGDTQYF. In nucleotides, the CDR3 is TGCAGCGCCGCTCGACGGCAGGGAGATACGCAGTATTTT.

This clonotype appeared many times. This chain joins TRBV3-1 and TRBJ1-5; 8 nucleotides agree with TRBD1. Trimming removed 0 bases from V and 7 bases from J; junction bases left unmatched: 5. Germline V lookup: CDR1 LGHDT, CDR2 YNNKEL (reference sequence). This CDR3 has 15 amino acids. This CDR3 is CASSQDRGLGQPQHF. The CDR3 coding sequence is TGTGCCAGCAGCCAAGACAGGGGGCTTGGACAGCCCCAGCATTTT.

This clonotype was observed at least ten times. The chain is built from TRBV20-1 and TRBJ2-7, with 10 bases that match TRBD1. Germline lookup yields CDR1 DFQATT and CDR2 SNEGSKA (reference sequence). The CDR3 totals 15 residues. After removal of 6 bases from V and 3 bases from J, the junction contained 11 bases not matched to a gene. The CDR3: CSAWIWDRGLYEQYF. CDR3 nucleotide sequence: TGCAGTGCCTGGATATGGGACAGGGGCCTCTACGAGCAGTACTTC.